These 20 T cell receptor beta chains came from one sample sequenced in a study of blood T cell repertoires in COVID-19. The table came from immunoSEQ multiplex PCR; TCRdb's copy has only in-frame clones and leaves some out. The data show about 320,000 clones, 70% to 90% seen once. Sequencing was carried out using peripheral blood. The origin of the receptors is a woman aged 25 to 39 with COVID-19, enrolled during active disease.

With respect to this clone: Other DNA sequences within the sample encode an identical CDR3. This sequence joins TRBV19 and TRBJ1-6; D might be TRBD1 (5 bases). This CDR3 comprises 14 residues. Germline V CDR1 and CDR2: LNHDA, SQIVND (reference sequence). V was shortened by 7 bases and J by 4 bases, with 11 bases between the two germline ends. The chain's CDR3 is CASTTGGYNSPLHF. The CDR3 DNA is TGTGCCAGTACCACGGGGGGGTATAATTCACCCCTCCACTTT.

The genes are TRBV5-4 and TRBJ2-6; no definite D call. Per germline, CDR1 SGHNT and CDR2 YYREEE (reference sequence). This CDR3 contains 15 residues. V lost 3 bases to trimming and J lost 2 bases, with 9 bases between them. The CDR3 nucleotides are TGTGCCAGCAGCTATAAACAGACTGGGGCCAACGTCCTGACTTTC. Translating gives CASSYKQTGANVLTF.

This clone appeared a single time. The chain couples TRBV24-1 to TRBJ1-2; 9 bases map to TRBD1. The CDR3 extends over 16 amino acids. Looked up from germline, CDR1 is KGHDR and CDR2 is SFDVKD. The ends lost 5 bases at V and 2 bases at J; junction bases unmatched: 8. This CDR3 reads CATSAEFGTGNYGYTF. CDR3 nucleotide sequence: TGTGCCACCAGTGCCGAGTTTGGGACAGGGAACTATGGCTACACCTTC.

The rearrangement joins TRBV2 to TRBJ1-5; 9 bases map to TRBD1. J was trimmed by 4 bases and V by 7 bases; bases with no gene match: 5. This CDR3 region has 14 residues. Germline-derived CDR1 and CDR2 are SNHLY and FYNNEI. The CDR3 loop reads CASTRQGGNQPQHF. For the CDR3, the DNA is TGTGCCAGCACAAGACAGGGGGGGAATCAGCCCCAGCATTTT.

The DNA for the CDR3 is TGCGCCAGCAGCCCACGTGGCGGGGATAGTGGCTACACCTTC. Translated: CASSPRGGDSGYTF. This rearrangement joins TRBV5-1 to TRBJ1-2; D is unresolved. Germline values: CDR1 SGHRS, CDR2 YFSETQ. V lost 4 bases to trimming and J lost 7 bases, with 17 bases between them. This CDR3 is 14 amino acids long.

The chain uses TRBV5-1 and TRBJ2-3; TRBD1 aligns across 7 bases. This CDR3 contains 14 residues. V lost 7 bases and J lost 0; bases outside the gene matches: 5. Germline lookup yields CDR1 SGHRS and CDR2 YFSETQ. The CDR3 region is CASRTGQSTDTQYF. In DNA, the CDR3 is TGCGCCAGCCGTACGGGACAGAGCACAGATACGCAGTATTTT. Full variable domain (remainder filled in from reference TRBV5-1 and TRBJ2-3): KAGVTQTPRYLIKTRGQQVTLSCSPISGHRSVSWYQQTPGQGLQFLFEYFSETQRNKGNFPGRFSGRQFSNSRSEMNVSTLELGDSALYLCASRTGQSTDTQYFGPGTRLTVL.

The chain carries TRBV11-2 and TRBJ2-2; tentative D call: TRBD2 (6 bases). CDR1 is SGHAT, CDR2 FQNNGV, per germline. Trimming took 4 bases from V and 7 from J, leaving 19 bases between them. This CDR3 spans 16 amino acids. The CDR3 spells CASSSPTYPGGGELFF. Here the CDR3 DNA reads TGTGCCAGCAGCTCCCCAACATACCCCGGGGGCGGGGAGCTGTTTTTT.

V is TRBV2 and J is TRBJ2-5; D is unclear. Germline V gene sequence: CDR1 SNHLY, CDR2 FYNNEI. V lost 2 bases, J lost 9 bases, and 13 bases lay in between. The CDR3 is 13 residues long. The CDR3 nucleotides read TGTGCCAGCAGTGAACAGCCGACCCGGGCCCAGTACTTC. Translation gives CASSEQPTRAQYF.

The genes are TRBV19 and TRBJ1-5; D remains ambiguous. Germline lookup yields CDR1 LNHDA and CDR2 SQIVND (reference sequence). There are 14 residues in the CDR3. V was shortened by 10 bases and J by 1 base, with 14 bases between the two germline ends. CDR3 sequence reads: CATRPGRSNQPQHF. The CDR3 coding sequence is TGTGCCACACGACCTGGCAGGAGCAATCAGCCCCAGCATTTT.

V and J are TRBV6-6 and TRBJ1-3, with 8 bases aligning to TRBD1. CDR1 and CDR2 from the germline V gene are MNHNY and SVGAGI (reference sequence). V trimming: 0 bases; J trimming: 0 bases; junction bases outside the gene matches: 1. This CDR3 comprises 16 residues. CDR3 sequence: CASSYSDRGSGNTIYF. CDR3 DNA: TGTGCCAGCAGTTACTCAGACAGGGGCTCTGGAAACACCATATATTTT.

This clone was seen a few times. This chain joins TRBV7-2 and TRBJ2-2; 9 bases map to TRBD2. The CDR3 contains 13 residues. The junction had 2 bases not matched to a gene; V was cut back by 5 bases and J by 7 bases. Germline assignment: CDR1 SGHTA and CDR2 FQGNSA. The CDR3 nucleotides are TGTGCCAGCAGCAGGACTAGCGTCGGGGAGCTGTTTTTT. Its translation is CASSRTSVGELFF.

This clone was seen a few times. This rearrangement joins TRBV5-1 to TRBJ1-3, with D hard to call. Per the germline V gene, CDR1 is SGHRS and CDR2 is YFSETQ. The CDR3 sequence is 17 residues long. V was trimmed by 0 bases and J by 0 bases, leaving 13 bases between them. This CDR3 reads CASSLAVPGDSGNTIYF. For the CDR3, the DNA is TGCGCCAGCAGCTTGGCCGTTCCAGGTGACTCTGGAAACACCATATATTTT.

The chain carries TRBV4-2 and TRBJ1-1, with 7 nucleotides matching TRBD1. Trimming at V came to 4 bases and at J to 7 bases, leaving 6 bases not matched to a gene. Germline V gene sequence: CDR1 LGHNA, CDR2 YNFKEQ. The CDR3 has 13 amino acids. CDR3 coding DNA: TGTGCCAGCAGCCGCGGGACAGAGGATGAAGCTTTCTTT. Translation gives CASSRGTEDEAFF.

The V gene is TRBV9, the J gene TRBJ2-1; TRBD2 agrees at 8 bases. The V gene's germline CDR1 is SGDLS and CDR2 YYNGEE. This CDR3 region has 15 residues. With 0 bases clipped from V and 3 bases from J, the junction kept 2 bases outside the gene matches. The CDR3 nucleotides read TGTGCCAGCAGCGTAGGACGGGGGGGCTACAATGAGCAGTTCTTC. This codes for CASSVGRGGYNEQFF.

This chain connects TRBV5-5 to TRBJ1-1; unclear D gene. Trimming shortened V by 0 bases and J by 1 base, and 10 bases separated the two germline ends. Germline loops: CDR1 SGHKS, CDR2 YYEKEE (reference sequence). This CDR3 is built from 15 residues. The CDR3 coding sequence is TGTGCCAGCAGCTTGGTTTCGGCAGGGAACACTGAAGCTTTCTTT. It specifies CASSLVSAGNTEAFF.

The chain uses TRBV5-1 and TRBJ1-6; 7 bases agree with TRBD1. Per germline, CDR1 SGHRS and CDR2 YFSETQ. This CDR3 contains 13 residues. V trimming: 4 bases; J trimming: 7 bases; junction bases outside the gene matches: 2. CDR3 sequence reads: CASSPTGNSPLHF. DNA for the CDR3: TGCGCCAGCAGCCCGACAGGGAATTCACCCCTCCACTTT.

V is TRBV7-9 and J is TRBJ2-3; a weak D match, TRBD2 (6 bases). The V end lost 5 bases, the J end lost 5 bases, and 11 bases lay between the germline ends. The CDR3 extends over 13 amino acids. Germline CDR1 and CDR2: SEHNR and FQNEAQ (reference sequence). CDR3 in DNA: TGTGCCAGCAGCCCGCGGGGTGGAGATACGCAGTATTTT. Residues: CASSPRGGDTQYF.

The rearrangement joins TRBV12-3 or TRBV12-4 to TRBJ1-4; unclear D gene. Trimming shortened V by 4 bases and J by 3 bases, and 6 bases separated the two germline ends. The CDR3 contains 13 residues. Here the CDR3 reads CASSSGPNEKLFF. DNA of the CDR3: TGTGCCAGCAGTTCCGGTCCTAATGAAAAACTGTTTTTT.

This rearrangement joins TRBV6-2 or TRBV6-3 to TRBJ2-7, with a weak D call TRBD1 (5 bases). The CDR3 runs 14 residues. V lost 2 bases and J 1 base, leaving 9 bases between the germline ends. The germline CDR1 and CDR2 sequences are MNHEY and SVGEGT. The chain's CDR3 is CASSYLTESYEQYF. For the CDR3, the DNA is TGTGCCAGCAGTTACCTGACAGAATCCTACGAGCAGTACTTC.

The chain has TRBV10-3 and TRBJ2-7; D remains ambiguous. V gave up 9 bases and J gave up 6 bases, with 18 bases separating them. The CDR3 extends over 13 amino acids. Germline CDR1 reads ENHRY; CDR2 reads SYGVKD. CDR3 DNA: TGTGCCATTGAAGGAGCCGACCTATCCGAGCAGTACTTC. The encoded protein is CAIEGADLSEQYF.